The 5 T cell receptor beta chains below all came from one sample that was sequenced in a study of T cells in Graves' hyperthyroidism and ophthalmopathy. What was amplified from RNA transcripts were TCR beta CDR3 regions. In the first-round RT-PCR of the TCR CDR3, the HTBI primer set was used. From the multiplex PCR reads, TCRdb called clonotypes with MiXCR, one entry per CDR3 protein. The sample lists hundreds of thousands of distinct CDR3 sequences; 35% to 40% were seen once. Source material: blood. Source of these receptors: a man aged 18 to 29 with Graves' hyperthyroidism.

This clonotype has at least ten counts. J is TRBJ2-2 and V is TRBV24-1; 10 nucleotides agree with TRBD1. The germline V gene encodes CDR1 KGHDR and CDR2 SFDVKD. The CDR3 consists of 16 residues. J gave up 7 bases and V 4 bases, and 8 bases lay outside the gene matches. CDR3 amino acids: CATSDPGTGEVGELFF. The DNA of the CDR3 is TGTGCCACCAGTGACCCCGGGACAGGGGAAGTCGGGGAGCTGTTTTTT.

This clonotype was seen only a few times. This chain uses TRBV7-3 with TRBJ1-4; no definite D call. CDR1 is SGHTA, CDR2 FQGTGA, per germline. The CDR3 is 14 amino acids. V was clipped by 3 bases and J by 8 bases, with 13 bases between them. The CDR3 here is CASSFRGSYEKLFF. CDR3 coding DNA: TGTGCCAGCAGCTTCAGAGGTTCCTACGAAAAACTGTTTTTT.

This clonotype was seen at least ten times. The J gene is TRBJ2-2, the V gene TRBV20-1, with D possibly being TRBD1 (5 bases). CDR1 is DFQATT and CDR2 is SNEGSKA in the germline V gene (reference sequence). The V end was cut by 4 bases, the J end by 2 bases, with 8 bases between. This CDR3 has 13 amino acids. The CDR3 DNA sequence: TGCAGTGCTACCGACAGTAACACCGGGGAGCTGTTTTTT. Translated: CSATDSNTGELFF.

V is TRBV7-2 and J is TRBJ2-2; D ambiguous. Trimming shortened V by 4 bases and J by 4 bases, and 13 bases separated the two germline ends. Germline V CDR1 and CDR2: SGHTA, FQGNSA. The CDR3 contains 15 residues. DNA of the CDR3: TGTGCCAGCAGCTCCCCGGGCCCACCCACCGGGGAGCTGTTTTTT. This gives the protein CASSSPGPPTGELFF.

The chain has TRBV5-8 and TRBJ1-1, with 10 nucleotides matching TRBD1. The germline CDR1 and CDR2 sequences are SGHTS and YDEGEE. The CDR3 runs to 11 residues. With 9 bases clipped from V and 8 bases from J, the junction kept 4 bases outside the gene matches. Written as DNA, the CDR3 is TGTGCCATGTGGACAGGGGGGGAAGCTTTCTTT. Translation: CAMWTGGEAFF.